This T cell receptor beta chain originates from a study of blood T cell repertoires in COVID-19. Per the germline V gene, CDR1 is ENHRY and CDR2 is SYGVKD. This CDR3 comprises 16 residues. The V segment lost 5 bases and the J segment 5 bases; nucleotides outside the gene matches: 9. Sequenced by immunoSEQ multiplex PCR; TCRdb stores in-frame clones only, minus some. Among 250,000 to 300,000 clones listed, 70% to 90% were seen once. The chain uses TRBV10-3 and TRBJ2-1, with 10 bases identical to TRBD2. The TCR was taken from a woman under 40 who had recovered from COVID-19. Sequenced input: PBMCs or T cells enriched from blood (not recorded which). The CDR3 sequence is CAISLPSGRNDNEQFF. The CDR3, as DNA: TGTGCCATCAGTCTTCCTAGCGGGAGAAACGACAATGAGCAGTTCTTC.